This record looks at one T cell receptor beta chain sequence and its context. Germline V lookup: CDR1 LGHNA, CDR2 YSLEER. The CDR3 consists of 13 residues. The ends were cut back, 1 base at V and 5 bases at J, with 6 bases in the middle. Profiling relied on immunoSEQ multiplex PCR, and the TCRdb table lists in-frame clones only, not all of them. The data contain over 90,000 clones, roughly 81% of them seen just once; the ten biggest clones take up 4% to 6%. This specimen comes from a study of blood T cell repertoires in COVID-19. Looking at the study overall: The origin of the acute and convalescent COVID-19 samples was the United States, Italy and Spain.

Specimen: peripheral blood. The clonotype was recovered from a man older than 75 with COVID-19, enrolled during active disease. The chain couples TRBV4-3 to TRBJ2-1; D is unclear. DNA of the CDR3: TGCGCCAGCAGCCAAGGACTCAACAATGAGCAGTTCTTC. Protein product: CASSQGLNNEQFF.